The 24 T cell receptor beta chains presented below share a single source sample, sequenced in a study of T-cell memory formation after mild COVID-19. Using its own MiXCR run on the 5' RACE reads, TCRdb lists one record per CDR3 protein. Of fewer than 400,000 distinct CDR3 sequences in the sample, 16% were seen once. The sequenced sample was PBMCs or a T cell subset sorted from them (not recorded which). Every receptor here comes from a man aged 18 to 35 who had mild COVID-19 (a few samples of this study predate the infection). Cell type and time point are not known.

Here the CDR3 reads CAISDLDRKGYNEQFF. The CDR3, as DNA: TGTGCCATCAGTGACCTTGACAGGAAAGGATACAATGAGCAGTTCTTC. This chain connects TRBV10-3 to TRBJ2-1, with D perhaps matching TRBD1 (6 bases). The CDR3 loop spans 16 amino acids. CDR1 and CDR2 from the germline V gene are ENHRY and SYGVKD. Trimming cost V 3 bases and J 4 bases, with 16 bases left between them.

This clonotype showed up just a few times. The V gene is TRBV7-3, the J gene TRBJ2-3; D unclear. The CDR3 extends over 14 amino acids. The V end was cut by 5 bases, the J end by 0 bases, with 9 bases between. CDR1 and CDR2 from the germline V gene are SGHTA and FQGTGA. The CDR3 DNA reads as TGTGCCAGCAGCGCCTACGCGAGCACAGATACGCAGTATTTT. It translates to CASSAYASTDTQYF.

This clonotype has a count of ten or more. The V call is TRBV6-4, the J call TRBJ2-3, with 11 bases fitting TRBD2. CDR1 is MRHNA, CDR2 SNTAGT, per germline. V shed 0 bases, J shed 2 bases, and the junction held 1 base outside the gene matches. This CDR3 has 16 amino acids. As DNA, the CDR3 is TGTGCCAGCAGTGACTCTAGCGGGGGGGCCACAGATACGCAGTATTTT. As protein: CASSDSSGGATDTQYF.

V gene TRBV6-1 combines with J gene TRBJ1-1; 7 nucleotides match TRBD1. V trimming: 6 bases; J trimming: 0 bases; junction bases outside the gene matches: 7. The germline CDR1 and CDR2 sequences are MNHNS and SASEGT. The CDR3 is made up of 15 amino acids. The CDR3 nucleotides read TGTGCCAGCAGGCTTTGGACAGGACTGAACACTGAAGCTTTCTTT. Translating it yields CASRLWTGLNTEAFF.

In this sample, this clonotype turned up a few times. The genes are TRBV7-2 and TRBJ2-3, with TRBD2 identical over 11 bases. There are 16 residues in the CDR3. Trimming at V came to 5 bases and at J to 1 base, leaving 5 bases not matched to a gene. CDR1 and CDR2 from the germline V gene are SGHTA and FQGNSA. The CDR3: CASSDSGLAGTDTQYF. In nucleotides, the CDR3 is TGTGCCAGCAGCGACTCGGGACTAGCGGGCACAGATACGCAGTATTTT.

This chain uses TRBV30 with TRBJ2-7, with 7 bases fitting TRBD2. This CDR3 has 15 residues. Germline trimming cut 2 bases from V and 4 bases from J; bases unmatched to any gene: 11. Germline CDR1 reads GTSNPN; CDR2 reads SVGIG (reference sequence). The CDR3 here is CAWSKLSGGFYEQYF. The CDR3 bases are TGTGCCTGGAGTAAATTGTCGGGGGGATTTTACGAGCAGTACTTC.

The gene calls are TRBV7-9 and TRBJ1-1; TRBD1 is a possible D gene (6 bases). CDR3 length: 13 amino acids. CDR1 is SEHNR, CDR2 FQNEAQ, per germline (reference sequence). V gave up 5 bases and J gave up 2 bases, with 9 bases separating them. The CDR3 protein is CASSADSNTEAFF. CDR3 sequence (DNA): TGTGCCAGCAGCGCGGACAGTAACACTGAAGCTTTCTTT.

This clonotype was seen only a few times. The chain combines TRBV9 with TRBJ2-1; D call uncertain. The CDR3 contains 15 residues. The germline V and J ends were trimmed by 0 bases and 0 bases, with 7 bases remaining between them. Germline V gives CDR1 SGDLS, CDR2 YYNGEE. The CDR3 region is CASSVAESSYNEQFF. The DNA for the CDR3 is TGTGCCAGCAGCGTAGCCGAGAGCTCCTACAATGAGCAGTTCTTC.

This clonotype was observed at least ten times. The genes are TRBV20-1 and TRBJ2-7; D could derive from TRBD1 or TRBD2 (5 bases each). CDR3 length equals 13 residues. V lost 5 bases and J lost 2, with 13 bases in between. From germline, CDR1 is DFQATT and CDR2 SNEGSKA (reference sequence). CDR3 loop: CSAPKRDPYEQYV. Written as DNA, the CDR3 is TGCAGTGCTCCAAAGAGGGACCCCTACGAGCAGTACGTC.

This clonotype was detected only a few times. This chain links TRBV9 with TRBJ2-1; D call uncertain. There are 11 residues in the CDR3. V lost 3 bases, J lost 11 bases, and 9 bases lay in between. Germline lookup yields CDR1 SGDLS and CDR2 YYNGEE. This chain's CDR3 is CASSDEAQQFF. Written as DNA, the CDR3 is TGTGCCAGCAGCGATGAGGCTCAGCAGTTCTTC. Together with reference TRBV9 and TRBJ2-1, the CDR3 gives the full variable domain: DSGVTQTPKHLITATGQRVTLRCSPRSGDLSVYWYQQSLDQGLQFLIQYYNGEERAKGNILERFSAQQFPDLHSELNLSSLELGDSALYFCASSDEAQQFFGPGTRLTVL.

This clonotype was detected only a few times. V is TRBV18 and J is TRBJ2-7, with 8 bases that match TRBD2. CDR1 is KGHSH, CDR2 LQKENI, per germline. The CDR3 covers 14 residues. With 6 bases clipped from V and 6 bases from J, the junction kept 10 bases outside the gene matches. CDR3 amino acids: CASSPGTRRGEQYV. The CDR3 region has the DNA TGTGCCAGCTCCCCTGGGACTAGGCGGGGCGAGCAGTACGTC.

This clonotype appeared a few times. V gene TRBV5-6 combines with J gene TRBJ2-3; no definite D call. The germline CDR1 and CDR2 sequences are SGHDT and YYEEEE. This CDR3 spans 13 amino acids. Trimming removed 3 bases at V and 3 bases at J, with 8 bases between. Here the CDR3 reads CASSYLGTDTQYF. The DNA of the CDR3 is TGTGCCAGCAGCTACCTAGGGACAGATACGCAGTATTTT.

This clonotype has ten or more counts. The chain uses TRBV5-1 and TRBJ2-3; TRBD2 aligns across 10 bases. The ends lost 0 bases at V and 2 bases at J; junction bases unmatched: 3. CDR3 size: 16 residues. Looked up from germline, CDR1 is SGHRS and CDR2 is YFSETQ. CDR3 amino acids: CASSLGLAGVTDTQYF. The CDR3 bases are TGCGCCAGCAGCTTGGGCCTAGCGGGGGTCACAGATACGCAGTATTTT.

CDR3 DNA: TGCAGCGCCCGCGGGCTGGGGTACGAGCAGTACTTC. As protein: CSARGLGYEQYF. The V call is TRBV29-1, the J call TRBJ2-7; D possibly corresponds to TRBD2 (5 bases). This CDR3 is built from 12 residues. CDR1 and CDR2 from the germline V gene are SQVTM and ANQGSEA. The V gene lost 7 bases and the J gene lost 4 bases, with 14 bases spanning the gap.

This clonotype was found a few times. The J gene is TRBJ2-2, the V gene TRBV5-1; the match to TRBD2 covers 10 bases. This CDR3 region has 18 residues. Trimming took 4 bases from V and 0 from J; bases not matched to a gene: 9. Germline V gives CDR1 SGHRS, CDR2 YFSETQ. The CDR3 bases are TGCGCCAGCAGCGCACCTAGCGGGGGCCTTACGAACACCGGGGAGCTGTTTTTT. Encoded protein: CASSAPSGGLTNTGELFF.

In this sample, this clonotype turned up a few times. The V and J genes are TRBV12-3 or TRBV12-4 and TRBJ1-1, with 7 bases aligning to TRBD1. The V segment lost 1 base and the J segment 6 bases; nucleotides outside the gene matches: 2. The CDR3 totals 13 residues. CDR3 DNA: TGTGCCAGCAGTTTAGACAGGGGCCCTGAAGCTTTCTTT. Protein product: CASSLDRGPEAFF.

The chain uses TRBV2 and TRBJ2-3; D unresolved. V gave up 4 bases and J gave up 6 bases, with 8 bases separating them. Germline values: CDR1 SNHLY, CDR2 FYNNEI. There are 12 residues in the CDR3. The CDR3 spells CASSGARDTQYF. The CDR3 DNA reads TGTGCCAGCAGTGGGGCTAGGGATACGCAGTATTTT.

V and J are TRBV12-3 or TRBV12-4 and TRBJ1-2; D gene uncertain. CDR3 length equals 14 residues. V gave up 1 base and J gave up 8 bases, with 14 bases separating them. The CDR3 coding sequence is TGTGCCAGCAGTTTAGGCAGCTCGCAGAGGGGCTACACCTTC. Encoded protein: CASSLGSSQRGYTF.

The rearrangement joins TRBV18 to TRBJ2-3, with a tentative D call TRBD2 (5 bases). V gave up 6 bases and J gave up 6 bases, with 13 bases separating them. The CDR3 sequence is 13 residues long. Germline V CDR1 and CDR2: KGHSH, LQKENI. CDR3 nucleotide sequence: TGTGCCAGCTCGCCGAAAAGGAGGGATACGCAGTATTTT. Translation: CASSPKRRDTQYF.

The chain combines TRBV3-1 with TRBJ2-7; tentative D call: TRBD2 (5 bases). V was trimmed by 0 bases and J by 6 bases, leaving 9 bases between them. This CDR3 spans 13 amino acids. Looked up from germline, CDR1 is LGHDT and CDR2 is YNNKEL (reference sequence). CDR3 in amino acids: CASSQDGLSEQYF. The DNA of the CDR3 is TGTGCCAGCAGCCAAGATGGACTCTCCGAGCAGTACTTC.

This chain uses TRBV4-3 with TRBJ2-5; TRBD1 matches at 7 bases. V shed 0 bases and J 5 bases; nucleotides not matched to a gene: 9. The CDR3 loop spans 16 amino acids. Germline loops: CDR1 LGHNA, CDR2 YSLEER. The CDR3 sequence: CASSQDILGGRETQYF. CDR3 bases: TGCGCCAGCAGCCAAGATATCTTAGGGGGCCGGGAGACCCAGTACTTC.

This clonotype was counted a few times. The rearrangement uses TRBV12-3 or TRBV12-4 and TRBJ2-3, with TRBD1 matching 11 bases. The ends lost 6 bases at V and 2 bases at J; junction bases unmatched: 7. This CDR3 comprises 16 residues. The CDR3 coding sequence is TGTGCCAGCAGCCCTGGGACAGGGGGTCTCACAGATACGCAGTATTTT. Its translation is CASSPGTGGLTDTQYF.

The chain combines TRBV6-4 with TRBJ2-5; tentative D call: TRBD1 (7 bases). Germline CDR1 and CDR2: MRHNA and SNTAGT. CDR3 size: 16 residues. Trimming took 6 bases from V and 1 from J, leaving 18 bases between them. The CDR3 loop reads CASRVEGQTIQETQYF. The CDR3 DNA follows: TGTGCCAGCAGAGTGGAGGGACAGACCATCCAAGAGACCCAGTACTTC.

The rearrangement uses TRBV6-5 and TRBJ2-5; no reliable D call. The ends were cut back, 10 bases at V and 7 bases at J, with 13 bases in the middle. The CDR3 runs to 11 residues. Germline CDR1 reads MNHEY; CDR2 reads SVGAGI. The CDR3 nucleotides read TGTGCCACCCGGCTGAGTGCGACCCAGTACTTC. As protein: CATRLSATQYF.